This T cell receptor beta chain was obtained from a study of CD8+CD57+ T cells in acquired aplastic anemia. Study overall: The DNA of sorted CD4+ and CD8+ cells averaged 3.2 ug.

With regard to this clonotype: What it recognizes is unknown.

The template for TCR beta VDJ and CDR3 sequence profiling was genomic DNA. MiXCR was run by TCRdb on the reads, yielding one entry per CDR3 protein. This table has 200,000 to 250,000 distinct CDR3 sequences, almost 50% appearing once. Study findings and constraints: Any difference that existed in CD8+ Simpson's diversity between patients and controls was not significant.

Patients chosen for sequencing had shown CD8+CD57+ cell expansion by flow cytometry. Severe acquired aplastic anemia was present in every patient. Among the patients, none had received any therapy at the time of blood sampling. This TCR was sampled from a human donor with aplastic anemia. Source material: sorted CD4+, CD8+, or CD8+CD57+ T cells (not recorded which) from PBMCs.

In DNA form, the CDR3 reads TGTGCCACCAGTGCAGGGAACTATGGCTACACCTTC. The encoded protein is CATSAGNYGYTF. The chain carries TRBV24-1 and TRBJ1-2; D is possibly TRBD1 (5 bases). Trimming left V 5 bases short and J 2 bases short, with 5 bases between. The germline gives CDR1 KGHDR, CDR2 SFDVKD. The CDR3 consists of 12 residues.